The clone carrying this T cell receptor (beta chain) was detected a few times. Its antigen is unidentified. MiXCR was run by TCRdb on the 5' RACE reads, yielding one entry per CDR3 protein. The table records 300,000 to 400,000 distinct CDR3 sequences, around 13% of them present only once. Trimming cost V 8 bases and J 5 bases, with 16 bases left between them. The germline CDR1 and CDR2 sequences are MGHRA and YSYEKL. This CDR3 comprises 14 residues. These data belong to a study of T cells after yellow fever vaccination. Study in general: Libraries from low-cell-number fractions were prepared with the SMART-Seq v4 Ultra Low Input RNA kit. Study-level findings and limits: The study noted that FACS-sorted repertoires could contain abundant clonotypes contaminating from the bulk population. Booster samples showed a return of most primary-vaccination clones (around 95% CD4, about 87% CD8).

The TCR comes from a man aged 18 to 29 who received the YFV17D yellow fever vaccine. The rearrangement links TRBV4-1 to TRBJ2-4; a possible D gene is TRBD2 (5 bases). The material was CD4+ T cells sorted from PBMCs, obtained 15 days after the yellow fever booster vaccination. The CDR3 DNA follows: TGCGCCAGCCATAAGAACGGGGTACAAAACATTCAGTACTTC. Residues: CASHKNGVQNIQYF.